This T cell receptor beta chain appears in the sequencing data of a study of identical twins. Regarding the study as a whole: Within monozygotic twins, out-of-frame TCR alpha sharing was underestimated by the models.

Unique molecular identifiers were present on the cDNA, which also gained a universal primer site by template switching. TCRdb reprocessed the 5' RACE reads with MiXCR, giving one entry per CDR3 protein. This table holds approximately 530,000 distinct CDR3 sequences, approximately 20% found once. Each donor was a healthy Caucasian. The V gene lost 6 bases and the J gene lost 0 bases, with 12 bases spanning the gap. The CDR3 is made up of 14 amino acids. Concerning this clonotype itself: Its antigen is not identified.

This sample was shared with a second study, whose subject was yellow fever vaccine responses in identical twins.

Sequences were obtained from CD4+ T cells sorted from blood. The sequence derives from a woman aged 18-29 years in good health. The chain uses TRBV12-3 or TRBV12-4 and TRBJ2-7; D call uncertain. This CDR3 reads CASRSLPSSYEQYF. For the CDR3, the DNA is TGTGCCAGCAGATCCCTACCCAGCTCCTACGAGCAGTACTTC.